This T cell receptor (beta chain) appears in the sequencing data of a study of T cell responses to AZD1222 COVID-19 vaccine. Libraries were prepared by immunoSEQ multiplex PCR; TCRdb keeps only in-frame clonotypes and omits some of them. The repertoire has tens of thousands of clones, 88% of them found once; the top ten carry 2.5% to 3%. This clone was seen only once. The input for sequencing was peripheral blood, taken 28 days after the second AZD1222 dose. This receptor was identified in an adult who received the AZD1222 COVID-19 vaccine.

The CDR3 region is CASSGDRLHSPLHF. CDR3 bases: TGTGCCAGCAGCGGGGACAGGCTGCATTCACCCCTCCACTTT. The V gene is TRBV7-9, the J gene TRBJ1-6, with 8 bases fitting TRBD1. Germline CDR1 reads SEHNR; CDR2 reads FQNEAQ (reference sequence). Trimming removed 5 bases from V and 8 bases from J; junction bases left unmatched: 5. This CDR3 has 14 residues.